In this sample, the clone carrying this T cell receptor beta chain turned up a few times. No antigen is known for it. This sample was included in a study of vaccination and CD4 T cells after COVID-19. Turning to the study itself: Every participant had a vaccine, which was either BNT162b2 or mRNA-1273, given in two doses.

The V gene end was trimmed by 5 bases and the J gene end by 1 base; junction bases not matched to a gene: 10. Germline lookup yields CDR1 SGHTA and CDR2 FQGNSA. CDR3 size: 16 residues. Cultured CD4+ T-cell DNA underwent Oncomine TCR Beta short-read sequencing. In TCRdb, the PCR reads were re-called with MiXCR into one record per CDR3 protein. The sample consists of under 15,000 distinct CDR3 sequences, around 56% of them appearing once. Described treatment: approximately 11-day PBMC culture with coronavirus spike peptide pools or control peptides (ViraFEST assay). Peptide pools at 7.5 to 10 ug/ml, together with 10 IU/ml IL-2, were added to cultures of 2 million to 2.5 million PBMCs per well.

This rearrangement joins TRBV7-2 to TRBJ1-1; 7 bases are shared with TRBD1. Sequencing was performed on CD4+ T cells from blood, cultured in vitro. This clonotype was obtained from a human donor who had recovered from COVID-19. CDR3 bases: TGTGCCAGCAGCCAAGATTGGGCAGGGGGGAACACTGAAGCTTTCTTT. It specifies CASSQDWAGGNTEAFF.